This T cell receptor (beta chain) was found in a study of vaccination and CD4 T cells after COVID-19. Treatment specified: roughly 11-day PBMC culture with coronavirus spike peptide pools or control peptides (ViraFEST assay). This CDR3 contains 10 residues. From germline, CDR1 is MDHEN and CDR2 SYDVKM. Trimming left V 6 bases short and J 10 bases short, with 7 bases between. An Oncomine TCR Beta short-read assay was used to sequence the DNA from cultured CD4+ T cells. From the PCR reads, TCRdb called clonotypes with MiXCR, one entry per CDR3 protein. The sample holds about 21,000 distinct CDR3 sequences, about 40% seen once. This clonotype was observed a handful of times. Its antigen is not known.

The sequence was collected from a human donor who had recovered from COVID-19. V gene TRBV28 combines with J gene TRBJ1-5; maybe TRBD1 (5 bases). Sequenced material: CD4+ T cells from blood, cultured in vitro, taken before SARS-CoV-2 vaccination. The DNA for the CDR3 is TGTGCCAGCAGCCAGGGCCCCCAGCATTTT. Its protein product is CASSQGPQHF.